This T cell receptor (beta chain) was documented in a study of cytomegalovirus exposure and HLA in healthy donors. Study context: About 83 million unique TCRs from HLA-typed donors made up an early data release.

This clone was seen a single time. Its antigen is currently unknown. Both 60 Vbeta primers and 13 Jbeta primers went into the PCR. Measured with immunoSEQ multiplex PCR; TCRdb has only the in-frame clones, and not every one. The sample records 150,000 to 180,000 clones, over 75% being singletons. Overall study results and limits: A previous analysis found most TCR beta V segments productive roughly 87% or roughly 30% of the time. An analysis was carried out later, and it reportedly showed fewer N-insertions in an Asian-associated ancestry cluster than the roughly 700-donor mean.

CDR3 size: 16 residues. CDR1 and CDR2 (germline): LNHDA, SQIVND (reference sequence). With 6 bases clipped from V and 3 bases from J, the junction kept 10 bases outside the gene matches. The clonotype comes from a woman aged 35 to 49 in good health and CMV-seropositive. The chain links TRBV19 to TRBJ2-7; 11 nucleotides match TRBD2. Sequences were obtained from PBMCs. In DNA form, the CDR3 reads TGTGCCAGTAGCGCTACCGGGACTAGCGGATTCTACGAGCAGTACTTC. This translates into CASSATGTSGFYEQYF.